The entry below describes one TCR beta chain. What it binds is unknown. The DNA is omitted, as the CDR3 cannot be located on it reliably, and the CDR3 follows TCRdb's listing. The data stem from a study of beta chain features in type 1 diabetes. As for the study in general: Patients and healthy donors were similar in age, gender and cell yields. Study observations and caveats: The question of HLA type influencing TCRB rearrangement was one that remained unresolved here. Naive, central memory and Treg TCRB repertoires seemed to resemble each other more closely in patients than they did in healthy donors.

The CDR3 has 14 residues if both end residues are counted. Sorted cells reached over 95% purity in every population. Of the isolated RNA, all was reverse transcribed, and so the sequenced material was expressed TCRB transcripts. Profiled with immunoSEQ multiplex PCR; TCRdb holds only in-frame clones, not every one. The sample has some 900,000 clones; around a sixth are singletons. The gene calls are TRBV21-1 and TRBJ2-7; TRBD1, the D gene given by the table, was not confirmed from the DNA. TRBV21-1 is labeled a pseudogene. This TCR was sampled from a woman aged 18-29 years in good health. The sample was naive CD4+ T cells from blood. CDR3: CARWGQGSFHEQYF.